This paragraph reports one TCR beta chain. The antigen is unknown. Both 60 Vbeta primers and 13 Jbeta primers went into the PCR. TCRdb's table, derived via immunoSEQ multiplex PCR, lists solely in-frame clones and lacks some. This table has 270,000 or so clones, roughly 90% appearing once. Among the donors, all were healthy bone marrow donors. Though nominally healthy at sampling, donors likely had unrecorded immune exposures. This sample is drawn from a study of cytomegalovirus exposure and HLA in healthy donors. Study-level points and caveats: The study put under 200 TCR beta chains on its list as cytomegalovirus-associated. While the bulk of TCR sequences proved rare, some public TCRs turned up in many donors.

V shed 4 bases, J shed 1 base, and the junction held 4 bases outside the gene matches. Looked up from germline, CDR1 is SGHRS and CDR2 is YFSETQ. The CDR3 spans 15 residues. This sequence joins TRBV5-1 and TRBJ2-2; 7 nucleotides align to TRBD2. This sequence was found in a man between 40 and 49 years old in good health and CMV-seropositive. Sequenced sample: PBMCs. The CDR3 region has the DNA TGCGCCAGCAGCATGATAGCGGGGAACACCGGGGAGCTGTTTTTT. This encodes CASSMIAGNTGELFF. The full variable domain, rest sourced from reference TRBV5-1 and TRBJ2-2, is KAGVTQTPRYLIKTRGQQVTLSCSPISGHRSVSWYQQTPGQGLQFLFEYFSETQRNKGNFPGRFSGRQFSNSRSEMNVSTLELGDSALYLCASSMIAGNTGELFFGEGSRLTVL.